The T cell receptor (beta chain) under discussion was sequenced for a study of PD-1 blockade in mismatch repair-deficient tumors. Measured with immunoSEQ multiplex PCR; TCRdb has only the in-frame clones, and not every one. The data show about 34,000 clones, 65% to 85% seen once. All patients were mismatch repair deficient, assessed by either PCR or immunohistochemistry. The V end was cut by 0 bases, the J end by 5 bases, with 12 bases between. Germline CDR1 is SGDLS and CDR2 is YYNGEE. CDR3 length equals 16 residues. General observations from the study: After pembrolizumab, tumor-resident clones rose rapidly, then generally contracted before radiologic responses.

As concerns this clone: Its antigen remains unknown.

This receptor was identified in an adult with mismatch repair-deficient cancer. Sequenced here: PBMCs, sampled approximately 6 weeks after starting pembrolizumab. The chain recombines TRBV9 with TRBJ1-6; D perhaps matches TRBD1 (5 bases). The CDR3 spells CASSVATGVDNSPLHF. In DNA form, the CDR3 reads TGTGCCAGCAGCGTAGCTACGGGGGTCGATAATTCACCCCTCCACTTT. Using reference TRBV9 and TRBJ1-6 for the parts outside the CDR3, the full variable domain is DSGVTQTPKHLITATGQRVTLRCSPRSGDLSVYWYQQSLDQGLQFLIQYYNGEERAKGNILERFSAQQFPDLHSELNLSSLELGDSALYFCASSVATGVDNSPLHFGNGTRLTVT.